These 8 T cell receptor beta chains were sequenced from one sample in a study of CXCR3-negative and CXCR3-positive naive CD8 T cells. Study outcomes and limitations: Naive cells with CXCR3 showed TRB CDR3s that were more hydrophobic than those in CXCR3-negative naive cells.

Each TRB cDNA library was prepared by 5' RACE (with UMI labels). TCRdb reprocessed the 5' RACE reads and reports one entry per CDR3 protein, with no DNA. In total, the table holds about 150,000 distinct CDR3 sequences. These receptors are not linked to any known antigen. Sequenced input: naive CXCR3+ CD8+ T cells from blood. This sample's subset: CD45RO-CCR7+CD27+CD95- naive CD8+ T cells expressing CXCR3 (TNR3+). Receptors were obtained from a human donor in good health. Some clones in this sample may be carry-over from other donors' samples.

The V call is TRBV4-2, the J call TRBJ2-7; TCRdb's D call of TRBD1 is untestable without DNA. Germline CDR1 is LGHNA and CDR2 is YNFKEQ. The CDR3 spans 16 residues. The CDR3 loop reads CASSQEMTVMGVEQYF.

The chain employs TRBV9 and TRBJ2-7; TCRdb names TRBD1, which stays unverified in the absence of DNA. Per the germline V gene, CDR1 is SGDLS and CDR2 is YYNGEE. The length of the CDR3 is 13 residues. The CDR3 loop reads CASSPGDSYEQYF.

This chain uses TRBV7-6 with TRBJ2-7. The CDR3 contains 13 residues. Germline V gene data show CDR1 as SGHVS and CDR2 as FNYEAQ. CDR3 in amino acids: CASSLGPTSEQYF.

The J gene is TRBJ2-3, the V gene TRBV18; there is no DNA to check the TCRdb D call of TRBD1. The CDR3 extends over 12 amino acids. Germline V CDR1 and CDR2: KGHSH, LQKENI. CDR3: CASSDPGDTQYF.

The V and J genes are TRBV6-2 or TRBV6-3 and TRBJ2-1; the TCRdb call, TRBD2, lacks DNA for checking. In germline, CDR1 is MNHEY, CDR2 SVGEGT. The CDR3 length is 16 residues. The CDR3 sequence: CASNQDNGLGYNEQFF.

The chain recombines TRBV19 with TRBJ1-6; TCRdb calls TRBD1, which cannot be checked without DNA. The germline V gene encodes CDR1 LNHDA and CDR2 SQIVND (reference sequence). CDR3 length: 15 residues. The CDR3 loop reads CASSMTGTGREPLHF. Full variable domain (rest looked up from reference TRBV19 and TRBJ1-6): DGGITQSPKYLFRKEGQNVTLSCEQNLNHDAMYWYRQDPGQGLRLIYYSQIVNDFQKGDIAEGYSVSREKKESFPLTVTSAQKNPTAFYLCASSMTGTGREPLHFGNGTRLTVT.

The chain links TRBV4-1 to TRBJ2-5; TCRdb outputs TRBD1, but without DNA this stays unchecked. The CDR3 totals 14 residues. Germline V gene lookup returns CDR1 MGHRA and CDR2 YSYEKL. This chain's CDR3 is CASSYHAGEETQYF.

This chain joins TRBV5-5 and TRBJ2-1; TCRdb returns TRBD1, unconfirmable since there is no DNA. This CDR3 spans 15 amino acids. Germline V gene data show CDR1 as SGHKS and CDR2 as YYEKEE (reference sequence). The CDR3 loop is CASSPDIKAPGEQLF.